This is a list of T cell receptor beta chains from one sample in a study of blood T cell repertoires in COVID-19. Assay used: immunoSEQ multiplex PCR; TCRdb lists only in-frame clones, some missing. This sample carries some 110,000 clones, 86% of them seen once, and the ten largest clones take about 4.5%. Sequenced: peripheral blood. These receptors were obtained from a man aged 35 to 55 with acute or convalescent COVID-19. Each CDR3 is given with its conserved first and last residue. D genes are given only for firm matches. Size is stated for part of the rows, as once, few or many counts, or as a class when the clone is expanded.

clone_size: .
j_call: TRBJ1-4
d_call: .
cdr3_length: 14
v_call: TRBV3-1/TRBV3-2
cdr3_aa: CASSHGGTREKLFF
cdr3_nt: TGTGCCAGCAGCCACGGCGGGACGCGCGAAAAACTGTTTTTT

clone_size: .
j_call: TRBJ1-1
d_call: TRBD1
cdr3_length: 16
v_call: TRBV11-2
cdr3_aa: CASSYSGTGVLTEAFF
cdr3_nt: TGTGCCAGCAGCTACTCCGGGACAGGGGTTTTAACTGAAGCTTTCTTT

clone_size: .
j_call: TRBJ1-1
d_call: .
cdr3_length: 15
v_call: TRBV9
cdr3_aa: CASSVGAGHNTEAFF
cdr3_nt: TGTGCCAGCAGCGTAGGGGCAGGGCACAACACTGAAGCTTTCTTT

clone_size: once
j_call: TRBJ1-5
d_call: .
cdr3_length: 12
v_call: TRBV29-1
cdr3_aa: CSVQGYNQPQHF
cdr3_nt: TGCAGCGTTCAGGGATACAATCAGCCCCAGCATTTT

clone_size: .
j_call: TRBJ2-3
d_call: TRBD2
cdr3_length: 17
v_call: TRBV7-9
cdr3_aa: CASSTPRGSGVTDTQYF
cdr3_nt: TGTGCCAGCAGCACTCCCCGGGGTAGCGGGGTCACAGATACGCAGTATTTT

clone_size: .
j_call: TRBJ2-3
d_call: .
cdr3_length: 16
v_call: TRBV6-2/TRBV6-3
cdr3_aa: CASSYSRRQSTDTQYF
cdr3_nt: TGTGCCAGCAGTTACTCGAGAAGACAAAGCACAGATACGCAGTATTTT

clone_size: few
j_call: TRBJ1-3
d_call: .
cdr3_length: 17
v_call: TRBV3-1/TRBV3-2
cdr3_aa: CASSQGAGYSAGNTIYF
cdr3_nt: TGTGCCAGCAGCCAAGGCGCAGGGTACTCTGCTGGAAACACCATATATTTT

clone_size: .
j_call: TRBJ1-3
d_call: .
cdr3_length: 15
v_call: TRBV6-5
cdr3_aa: CATSPGGSSGNTIYF
cdr3_nt: TGTGCCACTTCACCGGGGGGAAGCTCTGGAAACACCATATATTTT

clone_size: .
j_call: TRBJ1-1
d_call: .
cdr3_length: 16
v_call: TRBV6-2/TRBV6-3
cdr3_aa: CASSYSIVPEVGEAFF
cdr3_nt: TGTGCCAGCAGTTACTCGATAGTTCCGGAGGTGGGTGAAGCTTTCTTT

clone_size: once
j_call: TRBJ2-1
d_call: TRBD2
cdr3_length: 21
v_call: TRBV6-4
cdr3_aa: CASSDRPTGTSGRALYNEQFF
cdr3_nt: TGTGCCAGCAGTGACCGGCCGACCGGGACTAGCGGGAGGGCCCTCTACAATGAGCAGTTCTTC

clone_size: .
j_call: TRBJ2-7
d_call: .
cdr3_length: 16
v_call: TRBV11-3
cdr3_aa: CASSLDRTGGTYEQYF
cdr3_nt: TGTGCCAGCAGCTTAGATCGCACCGGAGGAACCTACGAGCAGTACTTC

clone_size: .
j_call: TRBJ1-5
d_call: TRBD1
cdr3_length: 14
v_call: TRBV3-1/TRBV3-2
cdr3_aa: CASSQRTGTQPQHF
cdr3_nt: TGTGCCAGCAGCCAACGGACAGGGACTCAGCCCCAGCATTTT

clone_size: .
j_call: TRBJ1-1
d_call: .
cdr3_length: 13
v_call: TRBV30
cdr3_aa: CAWSSNLNTEAFF
cdr3_nt: TGTGCCTGGAGTTCCAATTTGAACACTGAAGCTTTCTTT

clone_size: few
j_call: TRBJ2-5
d_call: TRBD2
cdr3_length: 11
v_call: TRBV30
cdr3_aa: CAAGERETQYF
cdr3_nt: TGTGCGGCGGGGGAACGGGAGACCCAGTACTTC

clone_size: .
j_call: TRBJ1-5
d_call: .
cdr3_length: 14
v_call: TRBV9
cdr3_aa: CASSAGILNQPQHF
cdr3_nt: TGTGCCAGCAGCGCCGGGATACTCAATCAGCCCCAGCATTTT

clone_size: once
j_call: TRBJ1-2
d_call: .
cdr3_length: 13
v_call: TRBV6-2/TRBV6-3
cdr3_aa: CASSLGQAVGYTF
cdr3_nt: TGTGCCAGCAGCCTCGGCCAGGCCGTTGGCTACACCTTC

clone_size: .
j_call: TRBJ2-1
d_call: .
cdr3_length: 18
v_call: TRBV11-1
cdr3_aa: CASSLAWSPDGAYNEQFF
cdr3_nt: TGTGCCAGCAGCTTAGCGTGGAGTCCAGATGGAGCCTACAATGAGCAGTTCTTC

clone_size: .
j_call: TRBJ1-2
d_call: .
cdr3_length: 12
v_call: TRBV19
cdr3_aa: CASSSNSYGYTF
cdr3_nt: TGTGCCAGTAGTTCCAACAGCTATGGCTACACCTTC

clone_size: few
j_call: TRBJ2-3
d_call: .
cdr3_length: 15
v_call: TRBV30
cdr3_aa: CAWTPPWRAADTQYF
cdr3_nt: TGTGCCTGGACCCCCCCCTGGCGGGCTGCAGATACGCAGTATTTT

clone_size: .
j_call: TRBJ2-2
d_call: .
cdr3_length: 18
v_call: TRBV11-2
cdr3_aa: CASSLSGQTLYITGELFF
cdr3_nt: TGTGCCAGCAGCTTATCAGGACAAACTCTATACATCACCGGGGAGCTGTTTTTT

clone_size: .
j_call: TRBJ1-1
d_call: .
cdr3_length: 14
v_call: TRBV7-9
cdr3_aa: CASSLQQGNTEAFF
cdr3_nt: TGTGCCAGCAGCTTACAACAGGGGAACACTGAAGCTTTCTTT

clone_size: once
j_call: TRBJ1-1
d_call: .
cdr3_length: 13
v_call: TRBV30
cdr3_aa: CAWSVQQGTEAFF
cdr3_nt: TGTGCCTGGAGTGTTCAGCAGGGCACTGAAGCTTTCTTT

clone_size: .
j_call: TRBJ2-3
d_call: TRBD2
cdr3_length: 14
v_call: TRBV11-3
cdr3_aa: CASSSGRASDTQYF
cdr3_nt: TGTGCCAGCAGTAGCGGGAGGGCGTCAGATACGCAGTATTTT

clone_size: .
j_call: TRBJ2-7
d_call: TRBD2
cdr3_length: 12
v_call: TRBV19
cdr3_aa: CASGGGVYEQYF
cdr3_nt: TGTGCCAGTGGTGGGGGGGTCTACGAGCAGTACTTC

clone_size: .
j_call: TRBJ2-1
d_call: TRBD2
cdr3_length: 15
v_call: TRBV24-1
cdr3_aa: CATRGSGGSYNEQFF
cdr3_nt: TGTGCCACCAGGGGTAGCGGGGGGTCCTACAATGAGCAGTTCTTC

clone_size: .
j_call: TRBJ1-5
d_call: .
cdr3_length: 13
v_call: TRBV29-1
cdr3_aa: CSVSQGRGQPQHF
cdr3_nt: TGCAGCGTTTCACAGGGAAGGGGTCAGCCCCAGCATTTT

clone_size: once
j_call: TRBJ2-5
d_call: TRBD1
cdr3_length: 15
v_call: TRBV5-1
cdr3_aa: CASSLAGQGVETQYF
cdr3_nt: TGCGCCAGCAGCTTGGCTGGGCAGGGGGTGGAGACCCAGTACTTC

clone_size: .
j_call: TRBJ2-7
d_call: TRBD2
cdr3_length: 16
v_call: TRBV7-2
cdr3_aa: CASSLAVGGRLNEQYF
cdr3_nt: TGTGCCAGCAGCTTAGCCGTCGGGGGGAGGTTGAACGAGCAGTACTTC

clone_size: .
j_call: TRBJ1-1
d_call: .
cdr3_length: 15
v_call: TRBV5-1
cdr3_aa: CASTSIQGAYTEAFF
cdr3_nt: TGCGCCAGCACCTCAATTCAAGGGGCATACACTGAAGCTTTCTTT

clone_size: .
j_call: TRBJ1-5
d_call: TRBD1
cdr3_length: 15
v_call: TRBV6-5
cdr3_aa: CASSRGQGGSQPQHF
cdr3_nt: TGTGCCAGCAGTCGTGGACAGGGAGGGTCGCAGCCCCAGCATTTT

clone_size: .
j_call: TRBJ1-6
d_call: TRBD1
cdr3_length: 14
v_call: TRBV6-2/TRBV6-3
cdr3_aa: CASSQPGQGFPLHF
cdr3_nt: TGTGCCAGCAGTCAACCGGGACAGGGCTTTCCCCTCCACTTT

clone_size: .
j_call: TRBJ2-7
d_call: TRBD1
cdr3_length: 14
v_call: TRBV10-3
cdr3_aa: CAISEAGGSYEQYF
cdr3_nt: TGTGCCATCAGTGAGGCAGGGGGCTCCTACGAGCAGTACTTC

clone_size: .
j_call: TRBJ1-1
d_call: .
cdr3_length: 14
v_call: TRBV5-1
cdr3_aa: CASSLTATNTEAFF
cdr3_nt: TGCGCCAGCAGCTTGACAGCTACGAACACTGAAGCTTTCTTT

clone_size: few
j_call: TRBJ2-7
d_call: .
cdr3_length: 14
v_call: TRBV6-2/TRBV6-3
cdr3_aa: CASSYDGTGYEQYF
cdr3_nt: TGTGCCAGCAGTTACGACGGGACTGGCTACGAGCAGTACTTC

clone_size: few
j_call: TRBJ2-3
d_call: .
cdr3_length: 13
v_call: TRBV11-3
cdr3_aa: CASSLDSKDTQYF
cdr3_nt: TGTGCCAGCAGCTTAGACAGTAAAGATACGCAGTATTTT

clone_size: .
j_call: TRBJ2-5
d_call: .
cdr3_length: 14
v_call: TRBV6-5
cdr3_aa: CASSYPGKQETQYF
cdr3_nt: TGTGCCAGCAGTTACCCCGGGAAACAAGAGACCCAGTACTTC

clone_size: .
j_call: TRBJ1-2
d_call: TRBD1
cdr3_length: 15
v_call: TRBV11-2
cdr3_aa: CASSAQGVHNYGYTF
cdr3_nt: TGTGCCAGCAGCGCCCAGGGGGTTCACAACTATGGCTACACCTTC